Sequencing of this T cell receptor beta chain was carried out in a study of identical twins. Unique molecular identifiers were present on the cDNA, which also gained a universal primer site by template switching. TCRdb reprocessed the 5' RACE reads via MiXCR and lists one record per CDR3 protein. This table holds about 920,000 distinct CDR3 sequences, more than 9% found once. This clonotype was detected a few times. Looked up from germline, CDR1 is SNHLY and CDR2 is FYNNEI. The CDR3 consists of 14 residues. V lost 1 base to trimming and J lost 6 bases, with 11 bases between them. A further study also used this sample, focusing on yellow fever vaccine responses in identical twins.

The chain employs TRBV2 and TRBJ2-3, with D possibly TRBD1 on 5 matching bases. The source of this sequence is a young woman in good health. Sequenced input: PBMCs. CDR3 DNA: TGTGCCAGCAGTGAAGAATTAGGGGCGGATACGCAGTATTTT. This encodes CASSEELGADTQYF.